The 2 T cell receptor beta chains below come from one sample, sequenced in a study of regulatory T cells in long-lasting Graves disease. Time point reported: newly diagnosed GD, antithyroid drugs for less than 3 months. The TCR library was made from RNA extracted from PBMCs. iRepertoire HTBI primers and Arm-PCR of CDR3 regions built TCR beta libraries. TCRdb re-called the multiplex PCR reads through MiXCR, storing one row per CDR3 protein. The sample has approximately 400,000 distinct CDR3 sequences; 10% to 15% are singletons. These sequences were also reported in another study, on T cells in Graves' hyperthyroidism and ophthalmopathy.

The sample in question was peripheral blood mononuclear cells (PBMCs), obtained at new diagnosis, from a patient treated with antithyroid drugs. All receptors derive from a woman younger than 35 with Graves disease.

The J gene is TRBJ2-6, the V gene TRBV25-1; TRBD2 might be the D (6 bases). Trimming stripped 4 bases from V and 0 bases from J, with 16 bases between. The CDR3 has 18 residues. The germline V gene encodes CDR1 MGHDK and CDR2 SYGVNS. CDR3 sequence reads: CASSVGTRRGSGANVLTF. DNA of the CDR3: TGTGCCAGCAGTGTAGGGACCAGGAGGGGCTCTGGGGCCAACGTCCTGACTTTC.

The rearrangement links TRBV29-1 to TRBJ2-1; 8 nucleotides line up with TRBD1. CDR1 and CDR2 from the germline V gene are SQVTM and ANQGSEA. The CDR3 is 16 residues long. Unmatched junction bases numbered 10, after V lost 2 bases and J lost 4 bases. CDR3 sequence (DNA): TGCAGCGTTGAAAACTCAGACAGGGGTGCGTACAATGAGCAGTTCTTC. This sequence encodes CSVENSDRGAYNEQFF.